This passage covers 22 T cell receptor delta chains from one sample sequenced in a study of gamma-delta chains in newborns, infants, children. TCRdb reprocessed the reads through CATT. The sample lists around 6,000 delta-chain clones, about 14% occurring once. The specimen was blood, collected at baseline. All receptors derive from a child who was a newborn, infant or young child, either healthy, febrile or measles-vaccinated (not recorded which).

This clone was detected only a few times. The rearrangement uses TRDV2 and TRDJ2, with D possibly TRDD3 on 5 matching bases. CDR3 length: 18 amino acids. CDR1 is GEAIGNYY, CDR2 EKD, per germline. V gave up 0 bases and J gave up 0 bases, with 16 bases separating them. The CDR3 region has the DNA TGTGCCTGTGACACCGTAGGCGGGATCTCCTCTTTGACAGCACAACTCTTCTTT. Residues: CACDTVGGISSLTAQLFF.

This clone was detected a few times. Given a much more abundant clone one base away, this may be a read error. This CDR3 is also generated by other DNA sequences in the sample. The chain carries TRDV1 and TRDJ1, with D possibly TRDD3 on 6 matching bases. Germline V CDR1 and CDR2: TSWWSYY, QGS. Trimming shortened V by 1 base and J by 7 bases, and 40 bases separated the two germline ends. The CDR3 length is 23 residues. The CDR3 reads CALGEPRYSLRHTARYGTFKLIF. DNA for the CDR3: TGTGCTCTTGGGGAACCCCGCTACTCCTTACGACACACTGCGAGATACGGTACCTTTAAACTCATCTTT.

The genes are TRDV2 and TRDJ1; possibly TRDD2 or TRDD3 for D (7 bases each). V lost 1 base and J 2 bases, leaving 25 bases between the germline ends. This CDR3 contains 19 residues. The germline V gene encodes CDR1 GEAIGNYY and CDR2 EKD. CDR3 sequence: CACDTVSYGGSLVTDKLIF. In nucleotides, the CDR3 is TGTGCCTGTGACACGGTTTCCTACGGGGGATCCTTGGTTACCGATAAACTCATCTTT.

This clone ranks as medium-sized. In DNA form, the CDR3 reads TGTGCTCTTGGGAACCCCTTCCTTCTTACGGCCTACTGGGGGATACATCGGAAACTCATCTTT. Amino acid sequence: CALGNPFLLTAYWGIHRKLIF. The genes are TRDV1 and TRDJ1; TRDD3 aligns across 12 bases. Trimming cost V 5 bases and J 8 bases; bases outside gene matches: 27. CDR1 is TSWWSYY, CDR2 QGS, per germline. The CDR3 spans 21 residues.

This chain uses TRDV1 with TRDJ2, with 7 bases fitting TRDD3. The CDR3 is made up of 21 amino acids. Looked up from germline, CDR1 is TSWWSYY and CDR2 is QGS. V lost 5 bases to trimming and J lost 4 bases; unmatched junction nucleotides: 25. CDR3 residues: CALGLPLTGDLGNTATAQLFF. The CDR3 DNA sequence: TGTGCTCTTGGGCTCCCCCTTACTGGGGATCTAGGGAACACCGCGACAGCACAACTCTTCTTT.

By sample fraction, this clone is medium-sized (0.01 to 0.1%). This chain joins TRDV3 and TRDJ1; 12 bases fit TRDD3. With V trimmed by 4 bases and J by 0 bases, 21 bases remained unmatched. The CDR3 runs to 20 residues. Germline-derived CDR1 and CDR2 are TVYSNPD and GDNSRS (reference sequence). CDR3: CASNLPPLGDTSVYTDKLIF. The CDR3 DNA follows: TGTGCCTCCAACCTTCCTCCACTGGGGGATACATCGGTGTACACCGATAAACTCATCTTT.

The chain employs TRDV1 and TRDJ1; the D gene is possibly TRDD3 (6 bases). Germline CDR1 is TSWWSYY and CDR2 is QGS. The V end lost 0 bases, the J end lost 3 bases, and 20 bases lay between the germline ends. The CDR3 has 18 residues. CDR3: CALGELTVLGMSADKLIF. In DNA form, the CDR3 reads TGTGCTCTTGGGGAACTTACTGTCCTGGGGATGTCCGCCGATAAACTCATCTTT.

In its sample, this clone ranks as medium-sized. Other DNA sequences from this sample encode an identical CDR3 as well. The chain recombines TRDV2 with TRDJ3, with 9 nucleotides matching TRDD3. This CDR3 contains 16 residues. Per the germline V gene, CDR1 is GEAIGNYY and CDR2 is EKD. V lost 1 base, J lost 3 bases, and 0 bases stayed unmatched. CDR3 region: CACDTGGYWDTRQMFF. The CDR3 coding sequence is TGTGCCTGTGACACTGGGGGATACTGGGACACCCGACAGATGTTTTTC.

The V call is TRDV1, the J call TRDJ1; 8 bases agree with TRDD3. J gave up 4 bases and V 4 bases, and 20 bases lay outside the gene matches. Germline loops: CDR1 TSWWSYY, CDR2 QGS. The CDR3 length is 19 residues. CDR3 residues: CALGGGGIWDWGFGDKLIF. In DNA, the CDR3 is TGTGCTCTTGGGGGCGGGGGGATATGGGACTGGGGTTTTGGCGATAAACTCATCTTT.

This clone is deemed medium-sized. The V and J genes are TRDV2 and TRDJ3; 13 bases agree with TRDD3. V lost 0 bases, J lost 2 bases, and 3 bases stayed unmatched. The CDR3 contains 19 residues. Per the germline V gene, CDR1 is GEAIGNYY and CDR2 is EKD. The CDR3 region has the DNA TGTGCCTGTGACACCTTACTGGGGGATACGCCCTGGGACACCCGACAGATGTTTTTC. It specifies CACDTLLGDTPWDTRQMFF.

This clone has only a few counts. The chain recombines TRDV2 with TRDJ1, with 8 bases lining up with TRDD3. The length of the CDR3 is 20 residues. The germline CDR1 and CDR2 sequences are GEAIGNYY and EKD. V lost 3 bases to trimming and J lost 2 bases; unmatched junction nucleotides: 22. The CDR3 DNA reads as TGTGCCTGTGACCTCCTTCCAGAACCGAGGTGGGGGATCGCTACCGATAAACTCATCTTT. It yields the protein CACDLLPEPRWGIATDKLIF.

This clone was seen a handful of times. The sample holds other DNA sequences that translate to the same CDR3. The V gene is TRDV2, the J gene TRDJ1; 12 bases agree with TRDD3. This CDR3 has 19 residues. Germline CDR1 GEAIGNYY, CDR2 EKD. V shed 3 bases, J shed 3 bases, and the junction held 16 bases outside the gene matches. This CDR3 reads CACDPVLGDTSETSDKLIF. Written as DNA, the CDR3 is TGTGCCTGTGACCCGGTACTGGGGGATACAAGCGAGACCTCCGATAAACTCATCTTT.

This clone was counted only a few times. The amino acid sequence in TCRdb belongs to a much larger clone and departs from this DNA's translation at residue 5, likely a sequencing read error; the sequence shown is translated from the DNA. V is TRDV1 and J is TRDJ1; D unclear. Germline V lookup: CDR1 TSWWSYY, CDR2 QGS. Trimming took off 4 bases at V and 2 bases at J, with 17 bases between the two ends. This CDR3 region has 16 residues. The CDR3 region is CALGGLSKLWTDKLIF. The CDR3 nucleotides read TGTGCTCTTGGGGGACTATCCAAGTTGTGGACCGATAAACTCATCTTT.

For this clone: A far more abundant clone sits one base away, making this likely a read error. The V call is TRDV1, the J call TRDJ1; 11 nucleotides match TRDD3. CDR1 and CDR2 from the germline V gene are TSWWSYY and QGS. The V and J ends lost 2 bases and 0 bases, in that order; junction bases with no gene match: 23. The CDR3 runs 23 residues. This CDR3 reads CALGEVRFVRPYWGISYTDKLIF. CDR3 in DNA: TGTGCTCTTGGGGAAGTTCGGTTCGTTAGGCCGTACTGGGGGATATCCTACACCGATAAACTCATCTTT.

By share of the sample, this clone is medium-sized (0.01 to 0.1%). The chain has TRDV2 and TRDJ3; 12 positions match TRDD3. Trimming at V came to 1 base and at J to 4 bases, leaving 7 bases not matched to a gene. Germline assignment: CDR1 GEAIGNYY and CDR2 EKD. This CDR3 has 19 residues. CDR3 coding DNA: TGTGCCTGTGACACTCTGGGGGATACGGGTCCGTGGGACACCCGACAGATGTTTTTC. Amino acids: CACDTLGDTGPWDTRQMFF.

This clone is labeled medium-sized. This chain uses TRDV1 with TRDJ1, with D uncertain. Trimming cost V 4 bases and J 0 bases, with 27 bases left between them. This CDR3 spans 20 amino acids. Germline V gene sequence: CDR1 TSWWSYY, CDR2 QGS. CDR3 amino acids: CALGVLRGDVYKGHTDKLIF. The CDR3 DNA reads TGTGCTCTTGGGGTACTGAGGGGTGATGTCTATAAGGGCCACACCGATAAACTCATCTTT.

A remark on this clone: One end of the junction does not line up with germline, which may come from a read error. Other DNA sequences of this sample code for an identical CDR3. The chain links TRDV1 to TRDJ1; 13 positions agree with TRDD3. Germline V lookup: CDR1 TSWWSYY, CDR2 QGS. This CDR3 spans 27 amino acids. The CDR3 sequence is CALGEPTRGRAFNVLGDTGLNTDKLIF. The CDR3 bases are TGTGCTCTTGGGGAACCTACCCGGGGTCGGGCTTTTAACGTACTGGGGGATACGGGACTAAACACCGATAAACTCATCTTC.

By frequency in the sample, this clone is medium-sized (0.01 to 0.1%). The rearrangement joins TRDV2 to TRDJ1; 13 positions agree with TRDD3. Germline V gene data show CDR1 as GEAIGNYY and CDR2 as EKD. V shed 3 bases, J shed 5 bases, and the junction held 5 bases outside the gene matches. This CDR3 region has 15 residues. CDR3 in DNA: TGTGCCTGTGACCTACTGGGGGATACGCTTGATAAACTCATCTTT. Its translation is CACDLLGDTLDKLIF.

This clone was picked up many times. V usage is TRDV2 and J usage is TRDJ1; the match to TRDD3 covers 13 bases. CDR3 length: 18 amino acids. Germline lookup yields CDR1 GEAIGNYY and CDR2 EKD. V dropped 1 base and J dropped 0; count of bases not matched to a gene: 7. The CDR3 reads CACDTVLGDTKYTDKLIF. The CDR3 DNA is TGTGCCTGTGACACGGTACTGGGGGATACGAAGTACACCGATAAACTCATCTTT.

This clone was observed a few times. The V gene is TRDV2, the J gene TRDJ1, with 12 bases aligning to TRDD3. Germline-derived CDR1 and CDR2 are GEAIGNYY and EKD. The CDR3 has 19 residues. J gave up 1 base and V 1 base, and 12 bases lay outside the gene matches. The CDR3 coding sequence is TGTGCCTGTGACACTTTATCTGGGGGATACGCGGTAGTCACCGATAAACTCATCTTT. Residues: CACDTLSGGYAVVTDKLIF.

This clone was seen at least ten times. This chain joins TRDV1 and TRDJ1; TRDD3 matches 10 bases. Germline V CDR1 and CDR2: TSWWSYY, QGS. V shed 5 bases and J 1 base; nucleotides not matched to a gene: 25. The CDR3 is 22 amino acids. The CDR3 DNA follows: TGTGCTCTTGGGAGAGGGGCACTTCCTACAGGTTGGGGGATACAGGGCACCGATAAACTCATCTTT. It yields the protein CALGRGALPTGWGIQGTDKLIF.

In this sample, this clone is medium-sized. The J gene is TRDJ3, the V gene TRDV2; D is ambiguous. The germline V and J ends were trimmed by 4 bases and 0 bases, with 15 bases remaining between them. This CDR3 contains 18 residues. Germline V gene sequence: CDR1 GEAIGNYY, CDR2 EKD. CDR3 loop: CACEEVAQSSWDTRQMFF. CDR3 DNA sequence: TGTGCCTGTGAAGAGGTCGCCCAAAGCTCCTGGGACACCCGACAGATGTTTTTC.